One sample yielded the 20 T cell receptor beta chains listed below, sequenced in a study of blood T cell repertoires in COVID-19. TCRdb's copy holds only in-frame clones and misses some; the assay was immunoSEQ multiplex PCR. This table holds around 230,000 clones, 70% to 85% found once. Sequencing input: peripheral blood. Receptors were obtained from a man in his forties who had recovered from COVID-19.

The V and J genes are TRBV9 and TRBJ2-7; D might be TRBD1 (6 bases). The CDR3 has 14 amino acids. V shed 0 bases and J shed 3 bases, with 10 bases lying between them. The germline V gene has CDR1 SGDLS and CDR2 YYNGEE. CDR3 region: CASSVGDIDYEQYF. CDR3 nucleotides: TGTGCCAGCAGCGTAGGGGACATTGACTACGAGCAGTACTTC.

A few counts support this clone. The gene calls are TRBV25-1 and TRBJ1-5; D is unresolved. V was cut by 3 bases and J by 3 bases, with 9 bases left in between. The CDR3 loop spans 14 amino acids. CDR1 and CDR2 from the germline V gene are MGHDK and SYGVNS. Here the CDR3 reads CASSESGINQPQHF. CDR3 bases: TGTGCCAGCAGTGAGTCAGGAATCAATCAGCCCCAGCATTTT.

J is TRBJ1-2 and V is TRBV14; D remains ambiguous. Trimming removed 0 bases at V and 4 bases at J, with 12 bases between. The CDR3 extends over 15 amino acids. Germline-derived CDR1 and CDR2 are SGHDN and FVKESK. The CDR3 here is CASSQDLTVSYGYTF. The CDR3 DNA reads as TGTGCCAGCAGCCAAGATCTCACGGTTAGCTATGGCTACACCTTC.

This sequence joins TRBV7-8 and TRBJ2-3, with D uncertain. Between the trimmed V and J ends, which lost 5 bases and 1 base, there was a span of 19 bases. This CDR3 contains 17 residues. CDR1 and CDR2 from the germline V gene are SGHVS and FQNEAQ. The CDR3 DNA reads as TGTGCCAGCAGCCCTTATCTTAGCCTTGACGGCACAGATACGCAGTATTTT. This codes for CASSPYLSLDGTDTQYF.

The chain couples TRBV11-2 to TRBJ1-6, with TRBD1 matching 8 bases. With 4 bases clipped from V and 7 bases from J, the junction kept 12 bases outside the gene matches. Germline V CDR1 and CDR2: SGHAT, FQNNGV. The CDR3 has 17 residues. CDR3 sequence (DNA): TGTGCCAGCAGCTGGGGGACAGGACCAGGCTCGAATTCACCCCTCCACTTT. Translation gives CASSWGTGPGSNSPLHF.

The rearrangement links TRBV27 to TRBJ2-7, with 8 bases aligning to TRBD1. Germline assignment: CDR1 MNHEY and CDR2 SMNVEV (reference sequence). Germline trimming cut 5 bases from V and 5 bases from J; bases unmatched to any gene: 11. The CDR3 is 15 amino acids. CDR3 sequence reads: CASSASQTGAHEQYF. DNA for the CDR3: TGTGCCAGCAGTGCCTCCCAGACAGGGGCGCACGAGCAGTACTTC.

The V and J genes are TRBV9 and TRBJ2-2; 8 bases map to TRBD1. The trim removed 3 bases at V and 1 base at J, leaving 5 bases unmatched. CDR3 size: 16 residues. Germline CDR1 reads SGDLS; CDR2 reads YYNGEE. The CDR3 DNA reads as TGTGCCAGCAGCGACCAGGGGGCGCGGAACACCGGGGAGCTGTTTTTT. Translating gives CASSDQGARNTGELFF.

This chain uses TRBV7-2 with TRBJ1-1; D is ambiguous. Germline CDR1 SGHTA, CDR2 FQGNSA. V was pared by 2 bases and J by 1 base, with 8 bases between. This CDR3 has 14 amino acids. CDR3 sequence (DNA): TGTGCCAGCAGCTTAATGAGACAGAACACTGAAGCTTTCTTT. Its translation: CASSLMRQNTEAFF.

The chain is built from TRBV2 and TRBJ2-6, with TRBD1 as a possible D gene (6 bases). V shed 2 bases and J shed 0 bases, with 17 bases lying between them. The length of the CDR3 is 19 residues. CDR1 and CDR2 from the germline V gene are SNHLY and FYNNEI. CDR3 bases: TGTGCCAGCAGTGAAACTCAGGGGCTCGTGACCTCTGGGGCCAACGTCCTGACTTTC. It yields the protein CASSETQGLVTSGANVLTF.

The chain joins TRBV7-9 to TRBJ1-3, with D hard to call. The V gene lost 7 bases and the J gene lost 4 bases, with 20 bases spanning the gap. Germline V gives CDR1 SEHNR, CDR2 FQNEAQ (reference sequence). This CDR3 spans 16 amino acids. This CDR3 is CASTFTTAPFGNTIYF. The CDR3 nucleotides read TGTGCCAGCACCTTCACTACCGCCCCCTTCGGAAACACCATATATTTT. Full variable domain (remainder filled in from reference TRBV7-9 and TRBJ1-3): DTGVSQNPRHKITKRGQNVTFRCDPISEHNRLYWYRQTLGQGPEFLTYFQNEAQLEKSRLLSDRFSAERPKGSFSTLEIQRTEQGDSAMYLCASTFTTAPFGNTIYFGEGSWLTVV.

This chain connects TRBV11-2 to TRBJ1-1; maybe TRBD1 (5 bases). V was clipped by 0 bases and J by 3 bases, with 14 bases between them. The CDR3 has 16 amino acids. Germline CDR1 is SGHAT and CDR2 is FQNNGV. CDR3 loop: CASSLEWVDSYTEAFF. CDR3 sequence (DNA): TGTGCCAGCAGCTTAGAATGGGTAGACAGCTACACTGAAGCTTTCTTT.

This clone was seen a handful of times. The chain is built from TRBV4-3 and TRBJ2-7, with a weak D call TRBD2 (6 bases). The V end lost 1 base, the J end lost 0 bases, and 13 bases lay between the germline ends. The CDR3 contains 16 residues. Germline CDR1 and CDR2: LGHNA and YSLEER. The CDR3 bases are TGCGCCAGCAGCCAAGGAGCGCGGGGATTCTCCTACGAGCAGTACTTC. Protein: CASSQGARGFSYEQYF.

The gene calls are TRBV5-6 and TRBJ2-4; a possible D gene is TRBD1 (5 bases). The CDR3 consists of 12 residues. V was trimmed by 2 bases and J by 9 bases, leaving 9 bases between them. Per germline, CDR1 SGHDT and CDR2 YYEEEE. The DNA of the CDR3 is TGTGCCAGCAGCTTTCAGGGCTTCATTCAGTACTTC. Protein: CASSFQGFIQYF.

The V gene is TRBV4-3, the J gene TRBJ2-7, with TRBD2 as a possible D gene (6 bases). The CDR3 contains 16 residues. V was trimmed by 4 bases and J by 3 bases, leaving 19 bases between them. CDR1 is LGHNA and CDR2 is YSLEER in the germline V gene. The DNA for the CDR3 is TGCGCCAGCAGCCGTGATATTGGGACTGTAAACTACGAGCAGTACTTC. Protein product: CASSRDIGTVNYEQYF.

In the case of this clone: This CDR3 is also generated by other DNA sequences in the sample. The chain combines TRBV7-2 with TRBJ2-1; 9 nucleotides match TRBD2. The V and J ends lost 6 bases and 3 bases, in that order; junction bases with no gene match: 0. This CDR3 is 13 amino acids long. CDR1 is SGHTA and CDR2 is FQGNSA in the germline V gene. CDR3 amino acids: CASRTSGYNEQFF. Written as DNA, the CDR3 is TGTGCCAGCAGGACTAGCGGCTACAATGAGCAGTTCTTC.

CDR3 bases: TGTGCCAGCAGCTTAGCCTCGGGCACAGATACGCAGTATTTT. Translating it yields CASSLASGTDTQYF. This sequence joins TRBV7-2 and TRBJ2-3, with D uncertain. Germline CDR1 SGHTA, CDR2 FQGNSA. V was clipped by 0 bases and J by 1 base, with 5 bases between them. The CDR3 totals 14 residues.

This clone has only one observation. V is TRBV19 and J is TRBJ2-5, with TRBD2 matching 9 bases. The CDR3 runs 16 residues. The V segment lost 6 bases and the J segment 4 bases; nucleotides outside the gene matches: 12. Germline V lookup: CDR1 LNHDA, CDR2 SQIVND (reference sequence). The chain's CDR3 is CASRARDSGRRETQYF. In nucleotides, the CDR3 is TGTGCCAGTAGGGCCCGGGATAGCGGGAGACGAGAGACCCAGTACTTC. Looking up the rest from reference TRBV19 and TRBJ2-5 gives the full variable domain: DGGITQSPKYLFRKEGQNVTLSCEQNLNHDAMYWYRQDPGQGLRLIYYSQIVNDFQKGDIAEGYSVSREKKESFPLTVTSAQKNPTAFYLCASRARDSGRRETQYFGPGTRLLVL.

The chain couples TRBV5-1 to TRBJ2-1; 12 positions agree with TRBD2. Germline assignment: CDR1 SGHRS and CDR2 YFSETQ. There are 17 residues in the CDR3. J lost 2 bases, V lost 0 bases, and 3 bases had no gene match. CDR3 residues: CASSLVPSGGAYNEQFF. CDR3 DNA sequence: TGCGCCAGCAGCTTGGTGCCTAGCGGGGGGGCCTACAATGAGCAGTTCTTC.

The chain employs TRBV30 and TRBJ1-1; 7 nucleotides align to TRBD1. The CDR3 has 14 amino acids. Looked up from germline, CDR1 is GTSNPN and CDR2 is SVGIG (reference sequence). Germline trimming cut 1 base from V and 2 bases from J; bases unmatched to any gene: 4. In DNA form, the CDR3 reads TGTGCCTGGAGTGGGACAGGTTTCAACACTGAAGCTTTCTTT. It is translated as CAWSGTGFNTEAFF.

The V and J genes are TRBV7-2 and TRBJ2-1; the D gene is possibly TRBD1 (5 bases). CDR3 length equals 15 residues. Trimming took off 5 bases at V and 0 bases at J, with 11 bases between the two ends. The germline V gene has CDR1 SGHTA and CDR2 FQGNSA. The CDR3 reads CASSPDSTSYNEQFF. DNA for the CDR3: TGTGCCAGCAGCCCCGACAGTACCTCCTACAATGAGCAGTTCTTC.